The sequence of this T cell receptor (beta chain) was determined in a study of OX40 agonist ivuxolimab in advanced cancers. Study-level information: In this trial design, patients received ivuxolimab intravenously at 0.01 to 10 mg/kg every 2 weeks. Anti-PD-1, anti-PD-L1 or anti-CTLA-4 therapy given earlier was allowed, and 30% to 45% had some. Points from the study as a whole: Compared with CD4+, CD8+ T cells on average had more expanded clones.

V gave up 0 bases and J gave up 8 bases, with 16 bases separating them. Germline lookup yields CDR1 LNHDA and CDR2 SQIVND (reference sequence). CDR3 length equals 15 residues. This clone was found a few times. Its antigen is unidentified. TCRdb keeps only in-frame clones here, not all; method: immunoSEQ multiplex PCR. The sample shows about 18,000 clones, roughly 85% of them seen only once. The sample was CD4+ or CD8+ T cells sorted from blood, taken in a trial of the OX40 agonist ivuxolimab. This clonotype was obtained from an adult with an advanced solid tumor such as melanoma, head and neck, liver or kidney cancer. V is TRBV19 and J is TRBJ1-2, with D possibly being TRBD1 (6 bases). CDR3 sequence reads: CASSIDGQSSVGYTF. CDR3 bases: TGTGCCAGTAGTATAGACGGACAGTCTTCGGTCGGCTACACCTTC.